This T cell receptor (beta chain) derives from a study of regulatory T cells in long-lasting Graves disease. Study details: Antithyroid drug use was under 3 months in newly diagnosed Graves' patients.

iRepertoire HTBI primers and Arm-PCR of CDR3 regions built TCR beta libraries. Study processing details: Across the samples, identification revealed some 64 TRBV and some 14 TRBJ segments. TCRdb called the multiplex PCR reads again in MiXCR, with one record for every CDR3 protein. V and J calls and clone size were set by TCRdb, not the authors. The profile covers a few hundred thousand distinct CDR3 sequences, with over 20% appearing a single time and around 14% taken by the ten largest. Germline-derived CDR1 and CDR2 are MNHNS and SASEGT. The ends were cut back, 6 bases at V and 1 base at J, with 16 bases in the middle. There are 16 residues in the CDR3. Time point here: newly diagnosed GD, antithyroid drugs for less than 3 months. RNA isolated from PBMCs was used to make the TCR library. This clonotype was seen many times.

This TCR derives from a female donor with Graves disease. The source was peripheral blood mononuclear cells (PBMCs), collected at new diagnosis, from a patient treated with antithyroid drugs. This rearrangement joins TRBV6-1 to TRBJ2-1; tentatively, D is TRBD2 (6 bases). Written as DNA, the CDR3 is TGTGCCAGCAGACCCCGGGGGATAAAGTCCTACAATGAGCAGTTCTTC. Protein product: CASRPRGIKSYNEQFF.